This TCR beta chain was identified in a study of CD4 T cells in relation to SARS-CoV-2 and coronaviruses. Study background: A couple of subjects were Hispanic; patients were seven or eight males and a few females.

Sorted naive or memory CD4+ cells met CEF peptides for 9 to 11 days. Naive and memory CD4+ T cells were cultured with CEF, then survey-sequenced. Some clones are missing from TCRdb's copy, which holds only in-frame ones; the method was immunoSEQ multiplex PCR. The sample records about 38,000 clones, more than 60% being singletons. To note about this clone: The target antigen is unknown.

The specimen was memory CD4+ T cells from PBMCs, cultured in vitro. The clonotype originates from an adult with COVID-19.

The DNA for the CDR3 is TGTGCCAGTAGTACCCCACTAGCGGGAGATTCAGATACGCAGTATTTT. Protein product: CASSTPLAGDSDTQYF. This rearrangement joins TRBV19 to TRBJ2-3; TRBD2 matches 11 bases. The V gene's germline CDR1 is LNHDA and CDR2 SQIVND (reference sequence). The V gene end was trimmed by 4 bases and the J gene end by 4 bases; junction bases not matched to a gene: 7. CDR3 length: 16 residues. Variable domain in full (rest from reference TRBV19 and TRBJ2-3): DGGITQSPKYLFRKEGQNVTLSCEQNLNHDAMYWYRQDPGQGLRLIYYSQIVNDFQKGDIAEGYSVSREKKESFPLTVTSAQKNPTAFYLCASSTPLAGDSDTQYFGPGTRLTVL.